Listed below are T cell receptor beta chains from one sample, sequenced in a study of control samples from healthy donors and cancer patients. Only in-frame clones appear in the TCRdb table, and some are missing; sequencing was by immunoSEQ multiplex PCR. The sample lists 100,000 to 150,000 clones, about 88% occurring once. Sequenced: blood. The source of these receptors is a man over 45 in good health. Both conserved end residues are part of each CDR3. Fields, in order: D gene, J gene, clone size, V gene, CDR3 DNA, CDR3 protein. A D gene is named only where the DNA matches it firmly. Clone sizes are given selectively: once, few, many, or a class where the clone is expanded.

D gene: NA; J gene: TRBJ1-5; clone size: NA; V gene: TRBV3-1/TRBV3-2; CDR3 DNA: TGTGCCAGCAGCCGGGCGGTAGACAATCAGCCCCAGCATTTT; CDR3 protein: CASSRAVDNQPQHF
D gene: NA; J gene: TRBJ1-6; clone size: NA; V gene: TRBV4-1; CDR3 DNA: TGCGCCAGCAGCCAAGATTCAGGGAGCTCCTATAATTCACCCCTCCACTTT; CDR3 protein: CASSQDSGSSYNSPLHF
D gene: TRBD2; J gene: TRBJ2-5; clone size: NA; V gene: TRBV29-1; CDR3 DNA: TGCAGCGTTGAAGATCGGTACGGGAGGCAAGAGACCCAGTACTTC; CDR3 protein: CSVEDRYGRQETQYF
D gene: NA; J gene: TRBJ1-6; clone size: NA; V gene: TRBV29-1; CDR3 DNA: TGCAGCGCGCAGGGGTCGCAGAATTCACCCCTCCACTTT; CDR3 protein: CSAQGSQNSPLHF
D gene: NA; J gene: TRBJ2-2; clone size: NA; V gene: TRBV21-1; CDR3 DNA: TGTGCCAGCAGCATGTCGCGGGAGCTGTTTTTT; CDR3 protein: CASSMSRELFF
D gene: NA; J gene: TRBJ2-5; clone size: NA; V gene: TRBV4-1; CDR3 DNA: TGCGCCAGCAGCCAAGAGGGCAGGGAGACCCAGTACTTC; CDR3 protein: CASSQEGRETQYF
D gene: NA; J gene: TRBJ2-5; clone size: medium-sized; V gene: TRBV28; CDR3 DNA: TGTGCCAGCAGTCGCGAGAGAGGCTCCTTGGGCGAGACCCAGTACTTC; CDR3 protein: CASSRERGSLGETQYF
D gene: NA; J gene: TRBJ2-7; clone size: few; V gene: TRBV6-5; CDR3 DNA: TGTGCCAGCAGTTACGCAGGGGGGAACGAGCAGTACTTC; CDR3 protein: CASSYAGGNEQYF
D gene: NA; J gene: TRBJ1-4; clone size: NA; V gene: TRBV7-8; CDR3 DNA: TGTGCCAGCAGCCCAGCGGTGGAAGCAACTAATGAAAAACTGTTTTTT; CDR3 protein: CASSPAVEATNEKLFF
D gene: TRBD1; J gene: TRBJ2-1; clone size: NA; V gene: TRBV14; CDR3 DNA: TGTGCCAGCAGCCAGACAGGGGCCATTGATGAGCAGTTCTTC; CDR3 protein: CASSQTGAIDEQFF
D gene: TRBD1; J gene: TRBJ2-7; clone size: NA; V gene: TRBV11-2; CDR3 DNA: TGTGCCAGCAGTCATTCGGACAGGGTGGCCGAGCAGTACTTC; CDR3 protein: CASSHSDRVAEQYF
D gene: TRBD2; J gene: TRBJ2-5; clone size: few; V gene: TRBV28; CDR3 DNA: TGTGCCAGCAGTCTCCTAGCGGGGGGGGAGACCCAGTACTTC; CDR3 protein: CASSLLAGGETQYF
D gene: NA; J gene: TRBJ1-1; clone size: NA; V gene: TRBV27; CDR3 DNA: TGTGCCAGCAGTTTTTTCGGGATGGGAAGCACTGAAGCTTTCTTT; CDR3 protein: CASSFFGMGSTEAFF
D gene: NA; J gene: TRBJ2-5; clone size: NA; V gene: TRBV11-2; CDR3 DNA: TGTGCCAGCAGCAATCGGGACACCCAAGAGACCCAGTACTTC; CDR3 protein: CASSNRDTQETQYF
D gene: NA; J gene: TRBJ1-5; clone size: NA; V gene: TRBV19; CDR3 DNA: TGTGCCAGTACCCCCCCGAACAGTCATCAGCCCCAGCATTTT; CDR3 protein: CASTPPNSHQPQHF
D gene: NA; J gene: TRBJ2-5; clone size: once; V gene: TRBV5-1; CDR3 DNA: TGCGCCAGCAGCACCTCGGACAGATTACAAGAGACCCAGTACTTC; CDR3 protein: CASSTSDRLQETQYF
D gene: TRBD2; J gene: TRBJ2-7; clone size: NA; V gene: TRBV5-1; CDR3 DNA: TGCGCCAGCTCGACTAGCGGGGACTCCTACGAGCAGTACTTC; CDR3 protein: CASSTSGDSYEQYF
D gene: NA; J gene: TRBJ1-2; clone size: NA; V gene: TRBV28; CDR3 DNA: TGTGCCAGCAGTTTATACCGGGCAGGGACGGTAAACTATGGCTACACCTTC; CDR3 protein: CASSLYRAGTVNYGYTF
D gene: TRBD1; J gene: TRBJ1-6; clone size: NA; V gene: TRBV13; CDR3 DNA: TGTGCCAGCAGCGCGGGACAGCTAAATTCACCCCTCCACTTT; CDR3 protein: CASSAGQLNSPLHF
D gene: TRBD1; J gene: TRBJ2-7; clone size: NA; V gene: TRBV29-1; CDR3 DNA: TGCAGCGGCGGGACAGGGTGGTACGAGCAGTACTTC; CDR3 protein: CSGGTGWYEQYF
D gene: TRBD2; J gene: TRBJ2-7; clone size: NA; V gene: TRBV27; CDR3 DNA: TGTGCCAGCAGTTCCGGGACTAGGTCCCGCTACGAGCAGTACTTC; CDR3 protein: CASSSGTRSRYEQYF
D gene: NA; J gene: TRBJ2-2; clone size: NA; V gene: TRBV9; CDR3 DNA: TGTGCCAGCAGCACGAACACCGGGGAGCTGTTTTTT; CDR3 protein: CASSTNTGELFF
D gene: NA; J gene: TRBJ2-3; clone size: NA; V gene: TRBV3-1/TRBV3-2; CDR3 DNA: TGTGCCAGCAGCCAAAGTTGGGATACGCAGTATTTT; CDR3 protein: CASSQSWDTQYF
D gene: NA; J gene: TRBJ2-5; clone size: few; V gene: TRBV15; CDR3 DNA: TGTGCCACCAGCAGAGAGATAGGGGAGACCCAGTACTTC; CDR3 protein: CATSREIGETQYF
D gene: TRBD1; J gene: TRBJ1-1; clone size: NA; V gene: TRBV28; CDR3 DNA: TGTGCCAGCAGTTTATTAGCAAGAGGGGGCGGTGGGACTGAAGCTTTCTTT; CDR3 protein: CASSLLARGGGGTEAFF
D gene: TRBD1; J gene: TRBJ1-2; clone size: NA; V gene: TRBV29-1; CDR3 DNA: TGCAGCGGACAGGGGAACCATGGCTACACCTTC; CDR3 protein: CSGQGNHGYTF
D gene: NA; J gene: TRBJ1-1; clone size: once; V gene: TRBV14; CDR3 DNA: TGTGCCAGCAGCCAAGTGGGGGGACTGAACACTGAAGCTTTCTTT; CDR3 protein: CASSQVGGLNTEAFF
D gene: TRBD1; J gene: TRBJ1-6; clone size: NA; V gene: TRBV7-2; CDR3 DNA: TGTGCCAGCAGCCCTGAGACAGGGGGCCGATCACCCCTCCACTTT; CDR3 protein: CASSPETGGRSPLHF
D gene: NA; J gene: TRBJ1-2; clone size: NA; V gene: TRBV5-4; CDR3 DNA: TGTGCCAGCAGCCATATCAGGGAGACTATGAATGGCTACACCTTC; CDR3 protein: CASSHIRETMNGYTF
D gene: NA; J gene: TRBJ2-7; clone size: NA; V gene: TRBV7-2; CDR3 DNA: TGTGCCAGCAGTGCCGGGACCCCACCCTACGAGCAGTACTTC; CDR3 protein: CASSAGTPPYEQYF
D gene: NA; J gene: TRBJ1-4; clone size: NA; V gene: TRBV14; CDR3 DNA: TGTGCCAGAGAACCCGGGTGCGAAAAACTGTTTTTT; CDR3 protein: CAREPGCEKLFF
D gene: TRBD2; J gene: TRBJ2-3; clone size: NA; V gene: TRBV3-1/TRBV3-2; CDR3 DNA: TGTGCCAGCAGCCATCCAGGCTTAGTCCGCGGGGGTAGGGATACGCAGTATTTT; CDR3 protein: CASSHPGLVRGGRDTQYF
D gene: NA; J gene: TRBJ2-2; clone size: once; V gene: TRBV14; CDR3 DNA: TGTGCCAGCAGCCAAGATCCAACCGGGGAGCTGTTTTTT; CDR3 protein: CASSQDPTGELFF
D gene: NA; J gene: TRBJ1-3; clone size: NA; V gene: TRBV4-1; CDR3 DNA: TGCGCCAGCAGCCAAGTTTGGAGCTCTGGAAACACCATATATTTT; CDR3 protein: CASSQVWSSGNTIYF
D gene: TRBD2; J gene: TRBJ2-1; clone size: NA; V gene: TRBV5-1; CDR3 DNA: TGCGCCAGCAGCTTGTCGATTTTGCGGGGGGAGGACAATGAGCAGTTCTTC; CDR3 protein: CASSLSILRGEDNEQFF
D gene: NA; J gene: TRBJ1-6; clone size: NA; V gene: TRBV4-2; CDR3 DNA: TGTGCCAGCAGCCAAGATCTTACCGTCAGGGGCAGCTCCTATAATTCACCCCTCCACTTT; CDR3 protein: CASSQDLTVRGSSYNSPLHF
D gene: NA; J gene: TRBJ1-6; clone size: NA; V gene: TRBV21-1; CDR3 DNA: TGTGCCAGCAGCGACCAGGGGGCCACCGGTCCCCTCCACTTT; CDR3 protein: CASSDQGATGPLHF
D gene: TRBD2; J gene: TRBJ2-5; clone size: NA; V gene: TRBV10-3; CDR3 DNA: TGTGCCTCCGAAGCGGGGGGGCAAGAGACCCAGTACTTC; CDR3 protein: CASEAGGQETQYF
D gene: NA; J gene: TRBJ1-2; clone size: NA; V gene: TRBV6-6; CDR3 DNA: TGTGCCAGCAGTTACGGACTACAGGGTGGCTACACCTTC; CDR3 protein: CASSYGLQGGYTF
D gene: TRBD2; J gene: TRBJ2-7; clone size: NA; V gene: TRBV29-1; CDR3 DNA: TGCAGCGCCATCCGGGGGGGCGAGCAGTACTTC; CDR3 protein: CSAIRGGEQYF
D gene: NA; J gene: TRBJ2-3; clone size: NA; V gene: TRBV13; CDR3 DNA: TGTGCCAGCAGCTTAGGGCGAGGTGCAGATACGCAGTATTTT; CDR3 protein: CASSLGRGADTQYF
D gene: TRBD1; J gene: TRBJ2-1; clone size: NA; V gene: TRBV10-3; CDR3 DNA: TGTGCCATCAGTGGGACAGGAATCTCCTACAATGAGCAGTTCTTC; CDR3 protein: CAISGTGISYNEQFF
D gene: NA; J gene: TRBJ1-2; clone size: NA; V gene: TRBV5-4; CDR3 DNA: TGTGCCAGCAGCCGCGTGTTACGGGACTATGGCTACACCTTC; CDR3 protein: CASSRVLRDYGYTF
D gene: NA; J gene: TRBJ1-2; clone size: NA; V gene: TRBV7-2; CDR3 DNA: TGTGCCAGCAGCCGACAGGAGGGCTACACCTTC; CDR3 protein: CASSRQEGYTF